The 3 T cell receptor beta chains given below trace back to one sample, sequenced in a study of T cell responses to AZD1222 COVID-19 vaccine. Produced via immunoSEQ multiplex PCR; TCRdb's table is partial and in-frame only. The sample has some 200,000 clones, around nine tenths seen once. This specimen was peripheral blood, taken 28 days after the second AZD1222 dose. These receptors were obtained from an adult who received the AZD1222 COVID-19 vaccine.

The chain recombines TRBV28 with TRBJ1-5, with D hard to call. CDR1 and CDR2 (germline): MDHEN, SYDVKM. The V gene lost 6 bases and the J gene lost 4 bases, with 19 bases spanning the gap. This CDR3 has 16 residues. In DNA form, the CDR3 reads TGTGCCAGCAGCAACGGGCATAGGGTCCGTAATCAGCCCCAGCATTTT. It yields the protein CASSNGHRVRNQPQHF.

The V call is TRBV27, the J call TRBJ2-2; 12 nucleotides match TRBD2. Per the germline V gene, CDR1 is MNHEY and CDR2 is SMNVEV (reference sequence). CDR3 size: 14 residues. Germline trimming cut 7 bases from V and 6 bases from J; bases unmatched to any gene: 3. The CDR3 nucleotides read TGTGCCAGCACGCTAGCGGGAGGGCCCGGGGAGCTGTTTTTT. It codes for CASTLAGGPGELFF.

A word on this clone: The junction departs from germline at one end; a sequencing error may be responsible. CDR3 region: CASSRIDGPSDNSPLHF. DNA of the CDR3: TGTGCCAGTAGCCGCATAGACGGGCCCTCCGATAATTCACCCCTCCACTTT. The chain carries TRBV19 and TRBJ1-6; D unresolved. Germline V lookup: CDR1 LNHDA, CDR2 SQIVND (reference sequence). This CDR3 is built from 17 residues.